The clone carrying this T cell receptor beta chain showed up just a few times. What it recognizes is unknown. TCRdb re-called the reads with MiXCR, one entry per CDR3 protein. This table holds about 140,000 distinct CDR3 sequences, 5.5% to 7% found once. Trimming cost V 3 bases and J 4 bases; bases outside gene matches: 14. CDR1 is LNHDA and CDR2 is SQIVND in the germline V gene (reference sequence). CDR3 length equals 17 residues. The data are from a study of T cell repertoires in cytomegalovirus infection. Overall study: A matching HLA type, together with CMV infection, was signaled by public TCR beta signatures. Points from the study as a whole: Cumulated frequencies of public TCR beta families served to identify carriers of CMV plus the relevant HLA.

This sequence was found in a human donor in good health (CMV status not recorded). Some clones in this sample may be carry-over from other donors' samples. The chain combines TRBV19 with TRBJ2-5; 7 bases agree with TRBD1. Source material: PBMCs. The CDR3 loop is CASSIRQGRLLRETQYF. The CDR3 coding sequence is TGTGCCAGTAGTATCCGACAGGGAAGATTGTTAAGAGAGACCCAGTACTTC.